This TCR beta chain was sequenced for a study of shared clonotypes between healthy human individuals. Here immunoSEQ multiplex PCR was the method, and the copy in TCRdb shows in-frame clones only, minus some. This sample carries under 1,100,000 clones, 65% to 75% of them seen once, and the ten largest clones take about 1.5%. Looked up from germline, CDR1 is SNHLY and CDR2 is FYNNEI. This CDR3 has 14 amino acids. The ends were cut back, 6 bases at V and 3 bases at J, with 15 bases in the middle. Study-wide results and limits: Estimated richness was generally greater in naive than memory subsets. How much donors shared clonotypes was expected to be affected by sequencing depth.

On this clone itself: The antigen is undetermined.

The source of this sequence is a man younger than 30 in good health. V and J are TRBV2 and TRBJ2-7; TRBD2 might be the D (6 bases). Sample: memory CD4+ T cells sorted from blood. The subset is: CD45RA-negative fraction. The CDR3, as DNA: TGTGCCAGCAGCGCGCAGGGACTCGGCTACGAGCAGTACTTC. It encodes CASSAQGLGYEQYF.